These 20 T cell receptor beta chains were sequenced from one sample in a study of cytomegalovirus exposure and HLA in healthy donors. Primers included in the PCR were 60 Vbeta and 13 Jbeta primers. The repertoire was sequenced with immunoSEQ multiplex PCR; TCRdb's copy has only in-frame clones and lacks some. Of some 200,000 clones listed, around four fifths are singletons. What was sequenced was PBMCs. These receptor sequences come from a man aged 50 or older in good health and CMV-seronegative.

The chain uses TRBV6-5 and TRBJ2-5, with D tentatively TRBD1 (5 bases). CDR3 length: 13 amino acids. CDR1 and CDR2 (germline): MNHEY, SVGAGI. V dropped 5 bases and J dropped 2 bases, with 9 bases sitting between them. The CDR3 DNA reads as TGTGCCAGCAGTGAACAGGAGCAAGAGACCCAGTACTTC. This sequence encodes CASSEQEQETQYF.

Remarks on this clone: An end of the junction differs from the germline gene, which may be a read error. V gene TRBV25-1 combines with J gene TRBJ2-1, with TRBD2 matching 8 bases. The CDR3 extends over 15 amino acids. CDR1 and CDR2 from the germline V gene are MGHDK and SYGVNS. The CDR3 nucleotides read TGTGCCAGCAGTGAATCCCTAGCGGGCCACAATGGGCAGTTCTTC. Protein product: CASSESLAGHNGQFF.

J is TRBJ2-2 and V is TRBV11-2; tentative D call: TRBD2 (5 bases). Trimming took off 4 bases at V and 2 bases at J, with 14 bases between the two ends. Germline V CDR1 and CDR2: SGHAT, FQNNGV. The CDR3 is 16 residues long. The chain's CDR3 is CASSSALGSNTGELFF. CDR3 nucleotide sequence: TGTGCCAGCAGCTCAGCTTTGGGGAGTAACACCGGGGAGCTGTTTTTT.

The V gene is TRBV7-2, the J gene TRBJ2-7; 7 bases are shared with TRBD2. J lost 6 bases, V lost 6 bases, and 14 bases had no gene match. From germline, CDR1 is SGHTA and CDR2 FQGNSA. CDR3 length: 15 residues. The CDR3 here is CASSSTSVGRTEQYF. Here the CDR3 DNA reads TGTGCCAGCAGTTCTACTAGCGTGGGGCGTACCGAGCAGTACTTC. Together with reference TRBV7-2 and TRBJ2-7, the CDR3 gives the full variable domain: GAGVSQSPSNKVTEKGKDVELRCDPISGHTALYWYRQSLGQGLEFLIYFQGNSAPDKSGLPSDRFSAERTGGSVSTLTIQRTQQEDSAVYLCASSSTSVGRTEQYFGPGTRLTVT.

The gene calls are TRBV29-1 and TRBJ2-1; 10 nucleotides match TRBD1. Germline loops: CDR1 SQVTM, CDR2 ANQGSEA. The J segment lost 4 bases and the V segment lost 4 bases, leaving 1 base of the junction unmatched. The CDR3 length is 13 residues. This CDR3 is CSVGDRGYNEQFF. CDR3 nucleotide sequence: TGCAGCGTTGGGGACAGGGGTTACAATGAGCAGTTCTTC.

This sequence joins TRBV25-1 and TRBJ1-3; D is ambiguous. CDR3 size: 12 residues. The ends were cut back, 2 bases at V and 3 bases at J, with 2 bases in the middle. Germline-derived CDR1 and CDR2 are MGHDK and SYGVNS. The CDR3 reads CASSELGNTIYF. The CDR3 DNA sequence: TGTGCCAGCAGTGAACTTGGAAACACCATATATTTT.

The chain is built from TRBV2 and TRBJ2-7, with 11 bases identical to TRBD2. Germline values: CDR1 SNHLY, CDR2 FYNNEI. The CDR3 spans 15 residues. With 2 bases clipped from V and 2 bases from J, the junction kept 2 bases outside the gene matches. This CDR3 reads CASSETSGGAYEQYF. The DNA of the CDR3 is TGTGCCAGCAGTGAAACTAGCGGGGGTGCCTACGAGCAGTACTTC. Based on the CDR3 plus reference TRBV2 and TRBJ2-7, the full variable domain is EPEVTQTPSHQVTQMGQEVILRCVPISNHLYFYWYRQILGQKVEFLVSFYNNEISEKSEIFDDQFSVERPDGSNFTLKIRSTKLEDSAMYFCASSETSGGAYEQYFGPGTRLTVT.

V usage is TRBV11-2 and J usage is TRBJ1-2, with a tentative D call TRBD1 (6 bases). In germline, CDR1 is SGHAT, CDR2 FQNNGV. The CDR3 covers 13 residues. Trimming removed 5 bases at V and 5 bases at J, with 12 bases between. CDR3 in amino acids: CASSPDRKYGYTF. Written as DNA, the CDR3 is TGTGCCAGCAGCCCGGACAGAAAATATGGCTACACCTTC.

This sequence joins TRBV6-1 and TRBJ1-5, with a weak D call TRBD1 (6 bases). Germline V gene data show CDR1 as MNHNS and CDR2 as SASEGT. This CDR3 has 15 amino acids. V lost 3 bases to trimming and J lost 3 bases, with 12 bases between them. The CDR3 bases are TGTGCCAGCAGTGAGGGGGCAGTGAACAATCAGCCCCAGCATTTT. Translated: CASSEGAVNNQPQHF.

V and J are TRBV5-1 and TRBJ2-3; D not resolved. Between the trimmed V and J ends, which lost 4 bases and 0 bases, there was a span of 9 bases. The germline V gene has CDR1 SGHRS and CDR2 YFSETQ. The CDR3 spans 14 residues. The CDR3 nucleotides read TGCGCCAGCAGCCAACAAGATAGCACAGATACGCAGTATTTT. Residues: CASSQQDSTDTQYF. The full variable domain, with the rest looked up from reference TRBV5-1 and TRBJ2-3, is KAGVTQTPRYLIKTRGQQVTLSCSPISGHRSVSWYQQTPGQGLQFLFEYFSETQRNKGNFPGRFSGRQFSNSRSEMNVSTLELGDSALYLCASSQQDSTDTQYFGPGTRLTVL.

As concerns this clone: The junction differs from germline at one of its ends, possibly a read error. The rearrangement links TRBV7-2 to TRBJ2-4; 12 nucleotides match TRBD2. CDR1 and CDR2 (germline): SGHTA, FQGNSA. This CDR3 comprises 14 residues. CDR3 loop: CATSATSGRNIQYF. As DNA, the CDR3 is TGTGCCACCAGCGCCACTAGCGGGAGGAACATTCAGTACTTC.

The rearrangement joins TRBV6-6 to TRBJ1-2; TRBD1 aligns across 7 bases. The CDR3 runs 15 residues. In germline, CDR1 is MNHNY, CDR2 SVGAGI (reference sequence). After removal of 4 bases from V and 4 bases from J, the junction contained 9 bases not matched to a gene. Here the CDR3 DNA reads TGTGCCAGCAGTTCCCCCGACAGGGACTTCTATGGCTACACCTTC. This sequence encodes CASSSPDRDFYGYTF.

The chain combines TRBV28 with TRBJ2-7; 8 positions match TRBD2. The V and J ends lost 2 bases and 6 bases, in that order; junction bases with no gene match: 9. The CDR3 extends over 15 amino acids. Germline V gene sequence: CDR1 MDHEN, CDR2 SYDVKM. CDR3 in amino acids: CASSLAGGPLGEQYF. CDR3 bases: TGTGCCAGCAGTTTAGCGGGAGGCCCTCTAGGCGAGCAGTACTTC.

The chain uses TRBV18 and TRBJ2-2, with D perhaps TRBD1 (6 bases). Germline V lookup: CDR1 KGHSH, CDR2 LQKENI. The CDR3 extends over 14 amino acids. V lost 3 bases and J 7 bases, leaving 12 bases between the germline ends. The CDR3 sequence is CASSPGTTDGELFF. In nucleotides, the CDR3 is TGTGCCAGCTCACCCGGGACAACAGACGGGGAGCTGTTTTTT. Variable domain in full (rest from reference TRBV18 and TRBJ2-2): NAGVMQNPRHLVRRRGQEARLRCSPMKGHSHVYWYRQLPEEGLKFMVYLQKENIIDESGMPKERFSAEFPKEGPSILRIQQVVRGDSAAYFCASSPGTTDGELFFGEGSRLTVL.

The chain recombines TRBV9 with TRBJ1-1, with D perhaps matching TRBD1 (6 bases). The V gene's germline CDR1 is SGDLS and CDR2 YYNGEE. This CDR3 comprises 14 residues. Trimming took 4 bases from V and 1 from J, leaving 11 bases between them. Written as DNA, the CDR3 is TGTGCCAGCAGCTCCGACAGGCGGAACACTGAAGCTTTCTTT. Protein: CASSSDRRNTEAFF.

This chain uses TRBV4-1 with TRBJ1-5; no definite D call. The CDR3 has 14 residues. Germline V CDR1 and CDR2: MGHRA, YSYEKL. The V end lost 0 bases, the J end lost 2 bases, and 5 bases lay between the germline ends. CDR3 DNA sequence: TGCGCCAGCAGCCAAGACGGTCGCAATCAGCCCCAGCATTTT. Its translation is CASSQDGRNQPQHF.

This rearrangement joins TRBV12-5 to TRBJ1-3, with 8 bases identical to TRBD1. Germline V CDR1 and CDR2: LGHNT, FRNRAP. The CDR3 contains 16 residues. Trimming cost V 6 bases and J 4 bases; bases outside gene matches: 11. CDR3: CASGPTPDRAGNTIYF. The DNA of the CDR3 is TGTGCTAGTGGCCCCACTCCGGACAGGGCCGGAAACACCATATATTTT.

The rearrangement uses TRBV6-1 and TRBJ1-4; tentatively, D is TRBD1 (5 bases). Trimming stripped 3 bases from V and 0 bases from J, with 8 bases between. This CDR3 has 15 amino acids. Germline CDR1 reads MNHNS; CDR2 reads SASEGT. The CDR3 coding sequence is TGTGCCAGCAGTGACAGGGATGCAACTAATGAAAAACTGTTTTTT. Translation gives CASSDRDATNEKLFF.

This rearrangement joins TRBV7-8 to TRBJ2-7; D is perhaps TRBD2 (5 bases). Between the trimmed V and J ends, which lost 5 bases and 4 bases, there was a span of 15 bases. Germline lookup yields CDR1 SGHVS and CDR2 FQNEAQ. The CDR3 runs 14 residues. The CDR3 nucleotides are TGTGCCAGCAGCGCCTCCCGGGGATGGTACGAGCAGTACTTC. Protein: CASSASRGWYEQYF.

This clone is a singleton in its sample. The chain joins TRBV7-2 to TRBJ1-2; TRBD1 agrees at 8 bases. CDR1 is SGHTA, CDR2 FQGNSA, per germline. This CDR3 has 15 amino acids. V lost 3 bases to trimming and J lost 2 bases; unmatched junction nucleotides: 5. CDR3 in DNA: TGTGCCAGCAGCTTCGGGACAGGAGGCAACTATGGCTACACCTTC. Translation gives CASSFGTGGNYGYTF. The full variable domain, completed using reference TRBV7-2 and TRBJ1-2, is GAGVSQSPSNKVTEKGKDVELRCDPISGHTALYWYRQSLGQGLEFLIYFQGNSAPDKSGLPSDRFSAERTGGSVSTLTIQRTQQEDSAVYLCASSFGTGGNYGYTFGSGTRLTVV.